These 10 T cell receptor beta chains were sequenced from one sample in a study of control samples from healthy donors and cancer patients. Libraries were prepared by immunoSEQ multiplex PCR; TCRdb keeps only in-frame clonotypes and omits some of them. The sample records 65,000 to 95,000 clones, about 90% being singletons. The sample taken for sequencing was blood. Receptor source: a man in his fifties or sixties in good health.

This chain joins TRBV10-1 and TRBJ2-1; 10 positions match TRBD2. V lost 5 bases and J lost 8; bases outside the gene matches: 3. This CDR3 has 13 residues. Germline V gene data show CDR1 as WNHNN and CDR2 as SYGVQD (reference sequence). The chain's CDR3 is CASSTSGNDEQFF. Written as DNA, the CDR3 is TGCGCCAGCAGTACTAGCGGGAATGATGAGCAGTTCTTC.

The CDR3 spells CASSFGSETQYF. Here the CDR3 DNA reads TGTGCCAGCAGTTTTGGGTCGGAGACCCAGTACTTC. The chain uses TRBV28 and TRBJ2-5, with no clear D. Trimming left V 3 bases short and J 5 bases short, with 7 bases between. The length of the CDR3 is 12 residues. Germline assignment: CDR1 MDHEN and CDR2 SYDVKM.

The chain uses TRBV11-2 and TRBJ2-5; D tentatively fits TRBD1 or TRBD2 (5 bases each). Trimming cost V 5 bases and J 1 base, with 11 bases left between them. The V gene's germline CDR1 is SGHAT and CDR2 FQNNGV. The CDR3 has 14 residues. The CDR3 DNA is TGTGCCAGCAGCCGGGCCGGGGCCCAAGAGACCCAGTACTTC. Translating it yields CASSRAGAQETQYF.

CDR3: CAISESGVNTEAFF. Written as DNA, the CDR3 is TGTGCCATCAGTGAGTCCGGCGTGAACACTGAAGCTTTCTTT. J is TRBJ1-1 and V is TRBV10-3, with D unresolved. Deletions cut 0 bases from V and 0 bases from J, with 5 bases between. The CDR3 totals 14 residues. Looked up from germline, CDR1 is ENHRY and CDR2 is SYGVKD.

This CDR3 reads CATGGGGGNSPLHF. The DNA for the CDR3 is TGTGCCACCGGAGGGGGAGGTGGGAATTCACCCCTCCACTTT. The V and J genes are TRBV15 and TRBJ1-6; tentatively, D is TRBD1 (6 bases). Trimming took off 8 bases at V and 7 bases at J, with 15 bases between the two ends. Germline V gives CDR1 LNHNV, CDR2 YYDKDF (reference sequence). The CDR3 is made up of 14 amino acids.

J is TRBJ2-5 and V is TRBV5-1; maybe TRBD1 (5 bases). The CDR3 totals 15 residues. Germline CDR1 reads SGHRS; CDR2 reads YFSETQ. Trimming shortened V by 1 base and J by 5 bases, and 15 bases separated the two germline ends. CDR3 residues: CASSLKQGNRETQYF. The CDR3 DNA reads TGCGCCAGCAGCTTGAAGCAGGGTAATCGGGAGACCCAGTACTTC.

This clone was recorded only once. The genes are TRBV7-3 and TRBJ2-3; 7 bases are shared with TRBD1. J lost 2 bases, V lost 3 bases, and 2 bases had no gene match. This CDR3 is 14 amino acids long. Looked up from germline, CDR1 is SGHTA and CDR2 is FQGTGA. In DNA form, the CDR3 reads TGTGCCAGCAGCTTGGACAGGTTCACAGATACGCAGTATTTT. Its protein is CASSLDRFTDTQYF.

The chain uses TRBV18 and TRBJ2-1, with TRBD1 identical over 7 bases. Germline CDR1 and CDR2: KGHSH and LQKENI. The V and J ends lost 3 bases and 15 bases, in that order; junction bases with no gene match: 11. The CDR3 spans 13 residues. The CDR3 region has the DNA TGTGCCAGCTCACCTGGGACAGTGGGAACAGCGTTCTTC. Translated, it gives CASSPGTVGTAFF.

V and J are TRBV10-1 and TRBJ1-3; perhaps TRBD1 as D (5 bases). Germline V gene data show CDR1 as WNHNN and CDR2 as SYGVQD (reference sequence). Trimming left V 6 bases short and J 4 bases short, with 16 bases between. This CDR3 region has 15 residues. CDR3 in DNA: TGCGCCAGCAGCATCAGGGAAATAGCGGGAAACACCATATATTTT. Translation: CASSIREIAGNTIYF.

V and J are TRBV29-1 and TRBJ1-3, with D unresolved. Per the germline V gene, CDR1 is SQVTM and CDR2 is ANQGSEA. Between the trimmed V and J ends, which lost 7 bases and 4 bases, there was a span of 17 bases. This CDR3 is 14 amino acids long. CDR3 region: CSAFDAMAGNTIYF. CDR3 coding DNA: TGCAGCGCTTTCGACGCCATGGCAGGAAACACCATATATTTT.